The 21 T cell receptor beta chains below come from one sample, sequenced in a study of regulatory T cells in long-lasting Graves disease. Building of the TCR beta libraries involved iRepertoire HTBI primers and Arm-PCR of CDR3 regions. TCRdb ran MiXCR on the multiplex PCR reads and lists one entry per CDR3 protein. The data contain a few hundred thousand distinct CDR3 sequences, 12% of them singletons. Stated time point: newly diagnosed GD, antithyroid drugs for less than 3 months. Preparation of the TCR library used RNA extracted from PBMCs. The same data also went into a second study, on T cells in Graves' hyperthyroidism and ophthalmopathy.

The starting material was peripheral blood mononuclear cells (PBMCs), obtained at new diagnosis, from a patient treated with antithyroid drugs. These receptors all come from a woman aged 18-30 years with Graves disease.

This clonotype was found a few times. In nucleotides, the CDR3 is TGTGCCACCAGTGATTCAAGCGGAGGGGGGGCTTTACCAAATGAGCAGTTCTTC. Translation gives CATSDSSGGGALPNEQFF. This chain links TRBV24-1 with TRBJ2-1, with D perhaps TRBD2 (7 bases). The CDR3 extends over 18 amino acids. Germline assignment: CDR1 KGHDR and CDR2 SFDVKD. Trimming took off 2 bases at V and 7 bases at J, with 23 bases between the two ends.

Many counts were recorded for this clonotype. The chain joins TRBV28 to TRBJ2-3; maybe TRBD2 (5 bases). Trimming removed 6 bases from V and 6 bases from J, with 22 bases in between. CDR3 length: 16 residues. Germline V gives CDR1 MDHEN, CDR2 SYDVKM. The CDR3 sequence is CASRGLSAETSDTQYF. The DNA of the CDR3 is TGTGCCAGCAGAGGATTATCAGCGGAGACCTCGGATACGCAGTATTTT. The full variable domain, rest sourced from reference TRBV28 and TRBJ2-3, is DVKVTQSSRYLVKRTGEKVFLECVQDMDHENMFWYRQDPGLGLRLIYFSYDVKMKEKGDIPEGYSVSREKKERFSLILESASTNQTSMYLCASRGLSAETSDTQYFGPGTRLTVL.

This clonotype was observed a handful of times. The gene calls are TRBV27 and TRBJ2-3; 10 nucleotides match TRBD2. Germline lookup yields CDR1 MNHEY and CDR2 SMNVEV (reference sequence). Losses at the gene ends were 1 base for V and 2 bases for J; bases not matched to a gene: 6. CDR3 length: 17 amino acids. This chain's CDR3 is CASSLLRTSGTTDTQYF. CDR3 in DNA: TGTGCCAGCAGTTTATTAAGGACTAGCGGCACCACAGATACGCAGTATTTT.

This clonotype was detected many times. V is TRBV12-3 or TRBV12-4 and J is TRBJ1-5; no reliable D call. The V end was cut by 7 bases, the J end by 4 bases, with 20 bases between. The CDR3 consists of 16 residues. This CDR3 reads CASTIWGMVGNQPQHF. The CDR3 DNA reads TGTGCCAGCACCATCTGGGGAATGGTCGGTAATCAGCCCCAGCATTTT.

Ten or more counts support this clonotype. The DNA of the CDR3 is TGTGCCAGCAGCCAGGGTTCTTGGGATCGACTAGCGGGAAACAATGAGCAGTTCTTC. Its protein product is CASSQGSWDRLAGNNEQFF. This sequence joins TRBV3-1 and TRBJ2-1, with 11 bases identical to TRBD2. Trimming removed 3 bases from V and 5 bases from J; junction bases left unmatched: 15. This CDR3 is built from 19 residues. CDR1 and CDR2 (germline): LGHDT, YNNKEL (reference sequence).

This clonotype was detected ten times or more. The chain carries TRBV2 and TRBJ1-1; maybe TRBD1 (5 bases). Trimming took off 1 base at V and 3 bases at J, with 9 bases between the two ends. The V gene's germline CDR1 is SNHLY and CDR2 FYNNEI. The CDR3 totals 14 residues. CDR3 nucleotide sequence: TGTGCCAGCAGTGAAGTAAAGGGACACACTGAAGCTTTCTTT. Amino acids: CASSEVKGHTEAFF.

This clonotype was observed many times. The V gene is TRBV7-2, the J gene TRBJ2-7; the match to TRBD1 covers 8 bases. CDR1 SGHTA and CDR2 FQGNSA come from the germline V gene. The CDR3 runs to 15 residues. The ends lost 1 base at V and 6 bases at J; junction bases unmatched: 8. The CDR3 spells CASSLVGGQGPEQYF. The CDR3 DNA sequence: TGTGCCAGCAGCTTAGTAGGTGGACAGGGTCCCGAGCAGTACTTC.

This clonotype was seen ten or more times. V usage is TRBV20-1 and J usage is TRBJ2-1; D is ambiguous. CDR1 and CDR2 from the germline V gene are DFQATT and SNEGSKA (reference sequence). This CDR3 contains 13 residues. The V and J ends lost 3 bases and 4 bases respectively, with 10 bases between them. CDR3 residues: CSASTVAYNEQFF. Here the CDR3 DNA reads TGCAGTGCTAGCACTGTGGCGTACAATGAGCAGTTCTTC.

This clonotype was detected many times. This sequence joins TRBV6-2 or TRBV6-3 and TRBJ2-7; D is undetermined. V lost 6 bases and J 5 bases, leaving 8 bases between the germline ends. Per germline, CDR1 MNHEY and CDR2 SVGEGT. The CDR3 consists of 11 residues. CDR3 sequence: CASSDRHEQYF. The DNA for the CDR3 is TGTGCCAGCAGCGATCGCCACGAGCAGTACTTC.

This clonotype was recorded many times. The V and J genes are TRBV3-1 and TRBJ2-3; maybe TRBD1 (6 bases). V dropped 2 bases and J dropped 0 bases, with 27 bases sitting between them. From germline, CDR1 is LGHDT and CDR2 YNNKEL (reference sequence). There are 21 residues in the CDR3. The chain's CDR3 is CASSQQPSPLPRQESTDTQYF. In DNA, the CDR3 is TGTGCCAGCAGCCAACAACCTTCACCCCTACCCCGACAGGAGAGCACAGATACGCAGTATTTT.

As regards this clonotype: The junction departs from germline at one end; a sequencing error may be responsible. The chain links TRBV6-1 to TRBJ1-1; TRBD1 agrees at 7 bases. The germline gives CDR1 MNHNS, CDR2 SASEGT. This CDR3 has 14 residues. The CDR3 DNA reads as TGTGCCGGCCGGGACAGTTATCTGAACACTGAAGCTTCCTTT. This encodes CAGRDSYLNTEASF.

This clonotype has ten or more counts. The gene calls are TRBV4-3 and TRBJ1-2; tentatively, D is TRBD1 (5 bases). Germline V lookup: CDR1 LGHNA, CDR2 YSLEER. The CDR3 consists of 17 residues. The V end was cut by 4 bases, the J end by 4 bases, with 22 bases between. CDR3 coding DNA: TGCGCCAGCAGCCCGAATCGGGACGGCGAACTTAGCTATGGCTACACCTTC. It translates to CASSPNRDGELSYGYTF.

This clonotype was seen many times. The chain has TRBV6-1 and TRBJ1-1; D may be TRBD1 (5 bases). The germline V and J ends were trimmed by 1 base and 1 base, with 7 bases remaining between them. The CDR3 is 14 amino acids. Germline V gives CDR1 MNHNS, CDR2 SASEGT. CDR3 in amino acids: CASSEGGTNTEAFF. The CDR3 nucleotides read TGTGCCAGCAGTGAAGGGGGGACGAACACTGAAGCTTTCTTT.

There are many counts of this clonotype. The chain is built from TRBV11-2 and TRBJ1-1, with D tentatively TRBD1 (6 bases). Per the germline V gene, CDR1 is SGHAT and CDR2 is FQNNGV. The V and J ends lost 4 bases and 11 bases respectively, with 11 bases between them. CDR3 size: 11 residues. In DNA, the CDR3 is TGTGCCAGCAGCTACCAGGGGAGGGCTTTCTTT. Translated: CASSYQGRAFF.

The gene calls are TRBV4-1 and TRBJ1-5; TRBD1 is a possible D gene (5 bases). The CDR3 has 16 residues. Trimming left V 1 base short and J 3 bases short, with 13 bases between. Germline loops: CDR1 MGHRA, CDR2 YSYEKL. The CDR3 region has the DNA TGCGCCAGCAGCCAAGGGGACCGAGACTTCAATCAGCCCCAGCATTTT. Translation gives CASSQGDRDFNQPQHF.

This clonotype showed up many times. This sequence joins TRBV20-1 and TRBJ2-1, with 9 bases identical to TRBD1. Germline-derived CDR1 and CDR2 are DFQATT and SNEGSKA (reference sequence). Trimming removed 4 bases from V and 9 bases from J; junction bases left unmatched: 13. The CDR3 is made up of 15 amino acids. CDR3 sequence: CSANGRDRVSSEQFF. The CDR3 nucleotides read TGCAGTGCTAATGGTAGGGACAGGGTGAGCAGTGAGCAGTTCTTC.

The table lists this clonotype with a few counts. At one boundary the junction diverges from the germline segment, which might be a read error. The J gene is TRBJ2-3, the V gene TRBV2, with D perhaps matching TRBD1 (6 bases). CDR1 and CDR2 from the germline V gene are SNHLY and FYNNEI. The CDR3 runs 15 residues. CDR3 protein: CANSEADSNTDTQYF. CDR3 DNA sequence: TGTGCCAACAGTGAAGCGGACAGCAACACAGATACGCAGTATTTT. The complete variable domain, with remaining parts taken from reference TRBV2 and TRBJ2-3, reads EPEVTQTPSHQVTQMGQEVILRCVPISNHLYFYWYRQILGQKVEFLVSFYNNEISEKSEIFDDQFSVERPDGSNFTLKIRSTKLEDSAMYFCANSEADSNTDTQYFGPGTRLTVL.

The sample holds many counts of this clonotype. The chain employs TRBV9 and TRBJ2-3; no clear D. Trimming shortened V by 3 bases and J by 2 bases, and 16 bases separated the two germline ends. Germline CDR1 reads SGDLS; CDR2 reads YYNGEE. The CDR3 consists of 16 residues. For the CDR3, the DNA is TGTGCCAGCAGCGAGACCGTATTAGTGAACACAGATACGCAGTATTTT. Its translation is CASSETVLVNTDTQYF.

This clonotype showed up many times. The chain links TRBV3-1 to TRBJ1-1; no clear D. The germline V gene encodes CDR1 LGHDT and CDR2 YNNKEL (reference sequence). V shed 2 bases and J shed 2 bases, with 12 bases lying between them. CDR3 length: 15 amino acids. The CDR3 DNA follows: TGTGCCAGCAGCCAATGGGGAGCTCGTAACACTGAAGCTTTCTTT. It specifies CASSQWGARNTEAFF.

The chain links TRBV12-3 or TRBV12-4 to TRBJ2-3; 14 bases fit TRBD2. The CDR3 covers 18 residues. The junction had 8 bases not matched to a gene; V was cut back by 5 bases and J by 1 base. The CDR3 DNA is TGTGCCAGCAGTCCCGGGACTAGCGGGAGCGTGGGCACAGATACGCAGTATTTT. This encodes CASSPGTSGSVGTDTQYF.

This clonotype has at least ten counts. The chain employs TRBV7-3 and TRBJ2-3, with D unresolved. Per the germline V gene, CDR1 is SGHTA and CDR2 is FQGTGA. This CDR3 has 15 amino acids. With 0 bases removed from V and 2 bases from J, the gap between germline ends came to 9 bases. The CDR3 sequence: CASSLTAEPTDTQYF. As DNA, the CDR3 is TGTGCCAGCAGCTTAACGGCGGAACCCACAGATACGCAGTATTTT.